This T cell receptor (beta chain) was obtained from a study of Ad26.COV2.S vaccination and SARS-CoV-2 variants. Whole-study context: Trial arm assignment for the donor was COV1001 Ad26.COV2.S.

On this clone itself: Additional DNA sequences in this sample encode the identical CDR3.

V gave up 4 bases and J gave up 2 bases, with 8 bases separating them. Germline CDR1 and CDR2: SQVTM and ANQGSEA. The length of the CDR3 is 13 residues. The assay was immunoSEQ multiplex PCR, and TCRdb's table has in-frame clones only and misses some. The repertoire holds about 430,000 clones, with about nine tenths as singletons. Treatment in this sample: about 20 received Ad26.COV2.S at low or high dose, single or two shots; 5 received placebo; per-sample allocation not given. Day 63 following the first vaccine or placebo injection was when the samples were taken. In the vaccine, an Ad26 vector expressed the SARS-CoV-2 spike of the Wuhan strain.

The gene calls are TRBV29-1 and TRBJ2-2, with D possibly being TRBD1 (5 bases). Sequences were derived from peripheral blood, sampled in a trial of Ad26.COV2.S vaccine versus placebo. This receptor was identified in a person aged 18-65 years who received the Ad26.COV2.S COVID-19 vaccine or a placebo. The CDR3 is CSVVGENTGELFF. The CDR3 nucleotides are TGCAGCGTTGTAGGGGAAAACACCGGGGAGCTGTTTTTT.